Presented here are 13 T cell receptor beta chains from one specimen sequenced in a study of cytomegalovirus exposure and HLA in healthy donors. Using immunoSEQ multiplex PCR, the repertoire was profiled, and TCRdb retains in-frame clones only, with some absent. The data contain under 200,000 clones, about 90% of them seen just once; the ten biggest clones take up 4% to 5%. Sample: PBMCs. Every receptor here comes from a man younger than 35 in good health and CMV-seropositive.

The table lists this clone with a few counts. The J gene is TRBJ2-3, the V gene TRBV7-3; no clear D. Trimming removed 2 bases at V and 6 bases at J, with 9 bases between. The CDR3 is made up of 13 amino acids. CDR1 is SGHTA, CDR2 FQGTGA, per germline. The DNA of the CDR3 is TGTGCCAGCAGCTTATTTGAGAAGGATACGCAGTATTTT. Translated: CASSLFEKDTQYF.

The chain links TRBV5-1 to TRBJ2-2; the D gene is possibly TRBD2 (6 bases). The CDR3 consists of 16 residues. Germline V gene sequence: CDR1 SGHRS, CDR2 YFSETQ. V lost 4 bases and J lost 1, with 14 bases in between. This chain's CDR3 is CASSPPGSGNTGELFF. CDR3 coding DNA: TGCGCCAGCAGCCCTCCGGGTAGCGGGAACACCGGGGAGCTGTTTTTT.

The chain couples TRBV25-1 to TRBJ2-3, with D possibly matching TRBD1 (6 bases). V was shortened by 8 bases and J by 0 bases, with 15 bases between the two germline ends. Germline assignment: CDR1 MGHDK and CDR2 SYGVNS. The CDR3 loop spans 15 amino acids. The CDR3 spells CASSDRTGSTDTQYF. The CDR3 DNA is TGTGCCAGCTCCGACAGGACCGGGAGCACAGATACGCAGTATTTT. The full variable domain, its missing parts supplied by reference TRBV25-1 and TRBJ2-3, is EADIYQTPRYLVIGTGKKITLECSQTMGHDKMYWYQQDPGMELHLIHYSYGVNSTEKGDLSSESTVSRIRTEHFPLTLESARPSHTSQYLCASSDRTGSTDTQYFGPGTRLTVL.

This clone was observed once. The J gene is TRBJ2-7, the V gene TRBV13; D is unclear. Germline values: CDR1 PRHDT, CDR2 FYEKMQ (reference sequence). This CDR3 region has 13 residues. Between the trimmed V and J ends, which lost 11 bases and 0 bases, there was a span of 14 bases. The CDR3, as DNA: TGTGCCGAGAGAAGCGCCTTCTCCTACGAGCAGTACTTC. The encoded protein is CAERSAFSYEQYF.

Remarks on this clone: A read error may explain this, as a much larger clone is one base away. V gene TRBV6-5 combines with J gene TRBJ1-1; D is undetermined. This CDR3 has 14 residues. Germline assignment: CDR1 MNHEY and CDR2 SVGAGI. Trimming pared 7 bases from V and 1 base from J, leaving 13 bases between. In DNA, the CDR3 is TGTGCCAGCACCTTCCGTCAGCGGAACACTGAAGCTTTCTTT. Encoded protein: CASTFRQRNTEAFF.

The chain is built from TRBV7-9 and TRBJ2-7, with no clear D. Germline V gives CDR1 SEHNR, CDR2 FQNEAQ (reference sequence). Trimming shortened V by 3 bases and J by 2 bases, and 8 bases separated the two germline ends. The CDR3 is made up of 13 amino acids. CDR3 bases: TGTGCCAGCAGCTTGTCTAGTACCTACGAGCAGTACTTC. Protein product: CASSLSSTYEQYF.

The chain links TRBV6-5 to TRBJ2-7, with D tentatively TRBD2 (6 bases). CDR3 size: 14 residues. Germline V gene sequence: CDR1 MNHEY, CDR2 SVGAGI. Trimming pared 6 bases from V and 4 bases from J, leaving 16 bases between. CDR3 region: CASSFGTYPYEQYF. In nucleotides, the CDR3 is TGTGCCAGCAGCTTTGGGACTTACCCTTACGAGCAGTACTTC.

This chain joins TRBV30 and TRBJ1-4; possible D gene TRBD1, 5 bases. With 7 bases removed from V and 5 bases from J, the gap between germline ends came to 14 bases. The CDR3 extends over 13 amino acids. Per the germline V gene, CDR1 is GTSNPN and CDR2 is SVGIG (reference sequence). This CDR3 reads CASLGVTNEKLFF. CDR3 coding DNA: TGTGCCTCCCTAGGGGTTACGAATGAAAAACTGTTTTTT.

The chain couples TRBV5-8 to TRBJ1-1; D call uncertain. This CDR3 has 15 residues. V lost 0 bases and J lost 4, with 13 bases in between. CDR1 is SGHTS and CDR2 is YDEGEE in the germline V gene. In DNA, the CDR3 is TGTGCCAGCAGCTTGGATGGCGTGAGGAGCACTGAAGCTTTCTTT. Translated, it gives CASSLDGVRSTEAFF.

The sample holds one count of this clone. V is TRBV7-2 and J is TRBJ1-1; D possibly corresponds to TRBD1 (6 bases). The germline gives CDR1 SGHTA, CDR2 FQGNSA. Between the trimmed V and J ends, which lost 4 bases and 9 bases, there was a span of 15 bases. The CDR3 totals 13 residues. The CDR3 DNA reads as TGTGCCAGCAGCTCGGGAAGACAGGTTCAAGCTTTCTTT. Amino acid sequence: CASSSGRQVQAFF.

The J gene is TRBJ1-2, the V gene TRBV6-1; TRBD1 might be the D (6 bases). This CDR3 is built from 16 residues. Trimming shortened V by 3 bases and J by 2 bases, and 16 bases separated the two germline ends. The germline V gene encodes CDR1 MNHNS and CDR2 SASEGT. The CDR3 DNA is TGTGCCAGCAGTGACGCGTCGGGGGGCCGGAACTATGGCTACACCTTC. It codes for CASSDASGGRNYGYTF.

The chain is built from TRBV6-1 and TRBJ2-3; TRBD1 aligns across 11 bases. The V segment lost 11 bases and the J segment 4 bases; nucleotides outside the gene matches: 8. The CDR3 spans 14 residues. The germline gives CDR1 MNHNS, CDR2 SASEGT. This chain's CDR3 is CASRTGGVSDTQYF. Written as DNA, the CDR3 is TGTGCCTCCAGGACAGGGGGCGTTTCAGATACGCAGTATTTT.

The J gene is TRBJ2-5, the V gene TRBV28; a possible D gene is TRBD1 (6 bases). Germline-derived CDR1 and CDR2 are MDHEN and SYDVKM. Trimming removed 2 bases from V and 5 bases from J, with 15 bases in between. This CDR3 has 15 amino acids. In DNA, the CDR3 is TGTGCCAGCAGTTTAGGGACACCGCTTTCTGAGACCCAGTACTTC. Amino acids: CASSLGTPLSETQYF.